Listed here are 7 T cell receptor beta chains from one sample, sequenced in a study of early T cells in non-severe SARS-CoV-2 infection. Using its own MiXCR run on the 5' RACE reads, TCRdb lists one record per CDR3 protein. The data show 80,000 or so distinct CDR3 sequences, approximately 10% seen once. The sequenced sample was whole blood, obtained at baseline. These receptors originate from an adult who was a healthcare worker with PCR-confirmed SARS-CoV-2 infection or an uninfected control (not recorded which).

The V and J genes are TRBV5-1 and TRBJ2-6; tentative D call: TRBD1 (5 bases). This CDR3 region has 16 residues. Germline V lookup: CDR1 SGHRS, CDR2 YFSETQ. Deletions cut 3 bases from V and 0 bases from J, with 10 bases between. The CDR3 loop reads CASSSPGHSGANVLTF. As DNA, the CDR3 is TGCGCCAGCAGCTCCCCAGGGCACTCTGGGGCCAACGTCCTGACTTTC.

This clonotype has only a few counts. CDR3 sequence reads: CSAPSSASYEQYF. The CDR3 DNA follows: TGCAGTGCTCCCTCCTCGGCGTCCTACGAGCAGTACTTC. V and J are TRBV20-1 and TRBJ2-7; D unresolved. The CDR3 is 13 residues long. Germline V gene data show CDR1 as DFQATT and CDR2 as SNEGSKA (reference sequence). Between the trimmed V and J ends, which lost 5 bases and 1 base, there was a span of 12 bases.

The chain joins TRBV28 to TRBJ2-1; 10 bases map to TRBD2. The V segment lost 6 bases and the J segment 6 bases; nucleotides outside the gene matches: 8. The germline V gene has CDR1 MDHEN and CDR2 SYDVKM. The CDR3 runs 15 residues. As DNA, the CDR3 is TGTGCCAGCAGCCATCAGCGGGGGGGCCGCAATGAGCAGTTCTTC. Residues: CASSHQRGGRNEQFF.

This clonotype was counted at least ten times. The chain has TRBV7-9 and TRBJ2-1; D call uncertain. Trimming removed 5 bases at V and 7 bases at J, with 9 bases between. CDR1 SEHNR and CDR2 FQNEAQ come from the germline V gene (reference sequence). The CDR3 runs to 12 residues. For the CDR3, the DNA is TGTGCCAGCAGCCCCCACGGGAATGAGCAGTTCTTC. Its protein is CASSPHGNEQFF. Based on the CDR3 plus reference TRBV7-9 and TRBJ2-1, the full variable domain is DTGVSQNPRHKITKRGQNVTFRCDPISEHNRLYWYRQTLGQGPEFLTYFQNEAQLEKSRLLSDRFSAERPKGSFSTLEIQRTEQGDSAMYLCASSPHGNEQFFGPGTRLTVL.

This clonotype was seen a few times. CDR3 sequence (DNA): TGTGCCAGTATCTTGACTGAAGGACAGACCCGGTATGGCTACACCTTC. It specifies CASILTEGQTRYGYTF. The J gene is TRBJ1-2, the V gene TRBV19; the D gene is possibly TRBD1 (6 bases). Trimming took 7 bases from V and 5 from J, leaving 23 bases between them. The CDR3 loop spans 16 amino acids. Germline lookup yields CDR1 LNHDA and CDR2 SQIVND (reference sequence).

With respect to this clonotype: A read error may account for a junction end that differs from germline. The chain carries TRBV5-6 and TRBJ1-3; D not certain. The CDR3 is made up of 16 amino acids. The V gene's germline CDR1 is SGHDT and CDR2 YYEEEE. CDR3 protein: CASSPLSVSSENTIYF. CDR3 coding DNA: TGTGCCAGCAGCCCCTTATCAGTAAGCTCTGAAAACACCATATATTTT.

This clonotype has only a few counts. This rearrangement joins TRBV7-9 to TRBJ1-2; D unclear. V shed 5 bases and J shed 2 bases, with 6 bases lying between them. CDR3 length equals 12 residues. Per the germline V gene, CDR1 is SEHNR and CDR2 is FQNEAQ (reference sequence). DNA for the CDR3: TGTGCCAGCAGCGAAGCAAACTATGGCTACACCTTC. It translates to CASSEANYGYTF.